The TCR beta chain under discussion was sequenced for a study of blood T cell repertoires in COVID-19 (dated by TCRdb to 2018 to 2021). In the study overall: The collaborator samples originated in the United States, Italy and Spain and spanned the acute and convalescent phases of COVID-19. The repertoires were made available in a free public database intended to serve as a resource for research on the immune response to SARS-CoV-2. Samples came from the ongoing ImmuneRACE study (first 160 participants) plus 1,254 subjects from 6 global collaborators. The material from the prospective study consisted of cDNA or gDNA derived from T cells, B-cell-depleted T cells, or PBMCs. Subjects who had been exposed to COVID-19, were actively infected with it, or had recovered from it provided the deeply sampled blood TCRbeta repertoires that made up the dataset. A de-identified subject ID, COVID-19 status, age in years and sex were almost always included in the sample metadata. HLA class I and class II types, where available, came from metadata supplied by the sample provider rather than from assay-based typing. The research as a whole found: The amount of clinical and demographic metadata varied by source and participant and was provided uncurated.

The collaborating institutions used their own protocols to collect whole blood in K2EDTA tubes. For TCRbeta analysis, collaborator samples were shipped as frozen whole blood, as isolated PBMCs, or as DNA extracted from either sample type. Turning to this clone: The specificity of this receptor is unknown. There are no base qualities to consult, and no much larger clone falls within one base.

TCRbeta CDR3 regions were amplified from genomic DNA by means of the immunoSEQ Assay, a bias-controlled multiplex PCR. The source study handled its data this way. Nucleated cell counts per sample were estimated from amplification of reference gene primers within the assay. To quantify the absolute abundance of each unique TCRbeta CDR3 rearrangement, sequence reads were collapsed and filtered. For each sample, productive Simpson clonality was calculated as the square root of Simpson's diversity index over productive rearrangements. The clones in this table, taken by TCRdb from immuneACCESS, are in-frame only. Not every clone is retained; where verified, under half of the shortfall comes from an unresolved V gene, and the cause of the rest is unknown. D and trimming were read from the DNA, whereas the V and J calls and clone size are those reported in that table. Across this sample there are some 150,000 clones, with 82% seen only once. In total, the top ten clones hold almost 8.5% of the sample.

The germline V gene supplies CDR1 SGHAT and CDR2 FQNNGV. After removal of 5 bases from V and 5 bases from J, the junction retains 11 bases not matched to a gene. CDR3 length: 18 amino acids, cysteine to phenylalanine. The retained sequence is limited to the CDR3, 54 bases, with the frame set at the first base. The receptor's source is a woman between 65 and 79 years old with acute or convalescent COVID-19. The sample taken for sequencing was peripheral blood. The rearrangement joined TRBV11-2 to TRBJ2-2; TRBD2 agrees with 13 junctional bases. The CDR3 protein is CASSPPTSGRIETGELFF. The DNA is TGTGCCAGCAGCCCGCCGACTAGCGGGAGGATTGAAACCGGGGAGCTGTTTTTT. The full variable domain, with segments outside the CDR3 supplied by the reference TRBV11-2 and TRBJ2-2 proteins, appears as EAGVAQSPRYKIIEKRQSVAFWCNPISGHATLYWYQQILGQGPKLLIQFQNNGVVDDSQLPKDRFSAERLKGVDSTLKIQPAKLEDSAVYLCASSPPTSGRIETGELFFGEGSRLTVL.